This entry is about one T cell receptor beta chain. This clonotype was recorded at least ten times. Which antigen it targets is not known. No much larger clonotype is one base removed from it; base qualities were not supplied. Its CDR3 holds 13 amino acids, cysteine through phenylalanine. Just the 39-base CDR3 DNA is kept, in frame starting at base 1. V is cut by 8 bases and J by 1 base, and the space between the germline ends is 11 bases. Via the germline V gene, CDR1 is SGHTA and CDR2 FQGTGA. This entry is derived from a study (TCRdb year 2016). Receptor libraries were prepared by RT-PCR. Sequenced using an Illumina MiSeq. TCRdb's own reprocessing of the public reads used fastp at Q25 and MiXCR and kept productive beta chains. Rows are unified per CDR3 protein, each entry keeping the most common DNA and genes. The table for this sample lists about 680,000 distinct CDR3 sequences; approximately 14% of them were counted only once. Around 3.3% of the sample is in the top ten clones.

Sequences were obtained from memory CD4+ T cells from blood. The rearrangement combines TRBV7-3 with TRBJ2-5, with the D call tentatively TRBD1 or TRBD2, each fitting 6 bases. This clonotype originated in a female donor in good health, serving as a healthy control. The base sequence is TGTGCCAGCGCCTCGGGGGCCCAAGAGACCCAGTACTTC. It encodes CASASGAQETQYF.